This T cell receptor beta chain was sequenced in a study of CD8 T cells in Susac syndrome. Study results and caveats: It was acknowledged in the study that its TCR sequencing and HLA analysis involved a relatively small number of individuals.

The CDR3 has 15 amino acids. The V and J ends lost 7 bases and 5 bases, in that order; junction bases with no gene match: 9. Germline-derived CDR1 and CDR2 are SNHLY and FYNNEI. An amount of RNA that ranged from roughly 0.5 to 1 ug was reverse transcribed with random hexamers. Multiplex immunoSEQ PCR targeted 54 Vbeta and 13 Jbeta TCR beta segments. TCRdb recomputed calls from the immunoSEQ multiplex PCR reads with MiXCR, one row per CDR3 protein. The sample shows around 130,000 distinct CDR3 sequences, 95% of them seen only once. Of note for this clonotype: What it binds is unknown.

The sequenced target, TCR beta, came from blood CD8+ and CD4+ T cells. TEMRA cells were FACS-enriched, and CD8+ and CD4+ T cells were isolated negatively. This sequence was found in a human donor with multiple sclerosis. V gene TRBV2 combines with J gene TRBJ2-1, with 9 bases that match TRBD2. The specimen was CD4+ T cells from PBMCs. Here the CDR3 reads CASKVSAGGHNEQFF. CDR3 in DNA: TGTGCCAGCAAGGTATCAGCGGGAGGTCACAATGAGCAGTTCTTC. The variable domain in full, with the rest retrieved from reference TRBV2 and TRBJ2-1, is EPEVTQTPSHQVTQMGQEVILRCVPISNHLYFYWYRQILGQKVEFLVSFYNNEISEKSEIFDDQFSVERPDGSNFTLKIRSTKLEDSAMYFCASKVSAGGHNEQFFGPGTRLTVL.